A selection of T cell receptor beta chains follows, all from one sample in a study of T-cell reconstitution after alpha-beta-depleted transplantation in children. TCRdb redid the calling of the PCR reads with MiXCR, one entry per CDR3 protein. The sample has 250,000 to 350,000 distinct CDR3 sequences, around 20% seen once. The source material was PBMCs, mostly from graft donor cells, sampled 180 days after TCRalphabeta/CD19-depleted stem cell transplant. Every receptor here comes from a male patient under 18 who had a stem cell transplant for acute lymphoblastic leukemia, so the T cells may come from the graft donor. CDR3s include the opening cysteine and the closing phenylalanine or tryptophan. D genes are given only for firm matches. Part of the rows lack a size; the others show once, few, many or a class for expanded clones.

d_gene,j_gene,abundance,v_gene,CDR3nt,CDR3aa
TRBD1,TRBJ1-1,-,TRBV5-1,TGCGCCAGCAGCCTGGTTAAAAACCCACAGGGGCCGAACACTGAAGCTTTCTTT,CASSLVKNPQGPNTEAFF
-,TRBJ1-4,-,TRBV5-1,TGCGCCAGCAGCTTTGGGCCCTCAACTAATGAAAAACTGTTTTTT,CASSFGPSTNEKLFF
-,TRBJ2-7,-,TRBV20-1,TGCTGTGCTAGAGACCTGACCTACGAGCAGTACTTC,CCARDLTYEQYF
TRBD1,TRBJ1-1,few,TRBV15,TGTGCCACCAGCAGAGTTGCGGACAGGGCTCTGAACACTGAAGCTTTCTTT,CATSRVADRALNTEAFF
TRBD1,TRBJ2-7,few,TRBV29-1,TGCAGCGTTGGGGACAGCGCCGTTTACGAGCAGTACTTC,CSVGDSAVYEQYF
-,TRBJ2-1,few,TRBV30,TGTGCCTGGAGTGTAGGCCTGACCAATGAGCAGTTCTTC,CAWSVGLTNEQFF
TRBD1,TRBJ2-1,once,TRBV5-1,TGCGCCAGCAGTCCGGAGGCCGGGACAGGATACAATGAGCAGTCCTTC,CASSPEAGTGYNEQSF
-,TRBJ2-7,few,TRBV7-6,TGTGCCAGCAGCTTAGGGTTCGGGGAGGCGGGCTACGAGCAGTACTTC,CASSLGFGEAGYEQYF
-,TRBJ2-4,-,TRBV13,TGTGCCAGCAGCTTCCCTCTAGGGAACATTCAGTACTTC,CASSFPLGNIQYF
-,TRBJ1-3,few,TRBV20-1,TGCAGTGCTAAGACAGCCCTCTCTGGAAACACCATATATTTT,CSAKTALSGNTIYF
-,TRBJ2-1,-,TRBV11-3,TGTGCCAGCAGCCTAAACTTCGAGGCTTGGAATGAGCAGTTCTTC,CASSLNFEAWNEQFF
-,TRBJ2-3,few,TRBV28,TGTGCCAGCAGTTTCTTTGGTGGTTCCACAGATACGCAGTATTTT,CASSFFGGSTDTQYF
-,TRBJ1-2,-,TRBV27,TGTGCCAGCAGTTTAAGCCGAAAAGCCAGGGATGGCTACACCTTC,CASSLSRKARDGYTF
-,TRBJ2-7,-,TRBV5-1,TGCGCCAGCAGCGCGACAAGGGCCTACGAGCAGTACTTC,CASSATRAYEQYF
-,TRBJ2-3,-,TRBV29-1,TGCAGCGTTGATGGGGGAGATACGCAGTATTTT,CSVDGGDTQYF
TRBD1,TRBJ1-2,-,TRBV11-2,TGTGCCAGCAGCTGGTGGGACAGGGGGAACTATGGCTACACCTTC,CASSWWDRGNYGYTF
TRBD1,TRBJ2-7,-,TRBV7-9,TGTGCCAGCAGCTTAGCGGGTGGGGACAGGTATCCCCACGAGCAGTACTTC,CASSLAGGDRYPHEQYF
-,TRBJ2-1,-,TRBV19,TGTGCCAGTAGAAAGACAGACCCCCCGGGGAATGAGCAGTTCTTC,CASRKTDPPGNEQFF
TRBD2,TRBJ2-1,-,TRBV20-1,TGCAGTGCTAGAGATCCGTCGATTCTAGCGGGAGGGCCTTCAAGTTTCAATGAGCAGTTCTTC,CSARDPSILAGGPSSFNEQFF
-,TRBJ2-2,-,TRBV20-1,TGCAGTGCTAGGGAGGACCGGAACACCGGGGAGCTGTTTTTT,CSAREDRNTGELFF
-,TRBJ2-7,many,TRBV6-5,TGTGCCAGCAGTCAGGGGAGCTCCTACGAGCAGTACTTC,CASSQGSSYEQYF
-,TRBJ2-1,-,TRBV6-2/TRBV6-3,TGTGCCAGCAGGGCGGACAATTCCTACAATGAGCAGTTCTTC,CASRADNSYNEQFF
TRBD1,TRBJ2-4,-,TRBV4-1,TGCGCCAGCAGCCAACTCTCGGACAGGGGGCGCGTCAAAAACATTCAGTACTTC,CASSQLSDRGRVKNIQYF
-,TRBJ2-7,few,TRBV4-2,TGTGCCAGCAGCCACGGCAATAGCCACGAGCAGTACTTC,CASSHGNSHEQYF
TRBD1,TRBJ1-5,few,TRBV12-3/TRBV12-4,TGTGCCAGCAGAAAGGGACAGGTCAATCAGCCCCAGCATTTT,CASRKGQVNQPQHF
-,TRBJ2-5,many,TRBV12-3/TRBV12-4,TGTGCCAGCAGTTGGAACTACCAAGAGACCCAGTACTTC,CASSWNYQETQYF
TRBD2,TRBJ2-7,-,TRBV29-1,TGCAGCGTCTGGGGGACTAGCAGCTCCTACGAGCAGTACTTC,CSVWGTSSSYEQYF
-,TRBJ1-1,-,TRBV23-1,TGCGCCAGCAGTCAGGGAGATATGAACACTGAAGCTTTCTTT,CASSQGDMNTEAFF
-,TRBJ1-4,few,TRBV15,TGTGCCACCAGCAGAGATAGGGACACCCTAGATGAAAAACTGTTTTTT,CATSRDRDTLDEKLFF
-,TRBJ2-1,few,TRBV6-4,TGTGCCAGCAGTGACTCTTTGAGCGGGTCCTACAATGAGCAGTTCTTC,CASSDSLSGSYNEQFF
TRBD2,TRBJ2-7,many,TRBV20-1,TGCAGTGCTAGAAGACAAGCGGGAGCCAACGAGCAGTACTTC,CSARRQAGANEQYF
TRBD1,TRBJ1-3,few,TRBV7-6,TGTGCCAGCAGGGGGACAGGGGGAGGAAACACCATATATTTT,CASRGTGGGNTIYF
-,TRBJ2-1,-,TRBV20-1,TGCAGTGCCTCCCAGACTGCCTCAAGCTCCTACAATGAGCAGTTCTTC,CSASQTASSSYNEQFF
-,TRBJ2-5,few,TRBV5-1,TGCGCCAGCAGGCGGACTGAGTGGGCAGAGACCCAGTACTTC,CASRRTEWAETQYF
-,TRBJ2-5,many,TRBV29-1,TGCAGCGTTGAAGATCAGGGCAGGGGAGGAGAGACCCAGTACTTC,CSVEDQGRGGETQYF